A selection of T cell receptor beta chains follows, all from one sample in a study of shared clonotypes between healthy human individuals. TCRdb keeps only in-frame clones here, not all; method: immunoSEQ multiplex PCR. The data hold some 2,000,000 clones, with just under 95% observed a single time. Material: naive CD8+ T cells sorted from blood. These receptors all come from a man younger than 30 in good health. Each CDR3 is given with its conserved first and last residue. D genes are given only for firm matches. Clone sizes are given selectively: once, few, many, or a class where the clone is expanded.

TGCGCCAGCAGCCATTTGACAGGGGACTACGAGCAGTACTTC	CASSHLTGDYEQYF	TRBD1	TRBV4-1	TRBJ2-7	few
TGCGCCAGCAGCCTGGGTGAGGGTAGGAATGAGCAGTTCTTC	CASSLGEGRNEQFF	.	TRBV5-1	TRBJ2-1	.
TGTGCCAGCAGGCCCGGCATTGACAGTTCTAATAGGGAGACCCAGTACTTC	CASRPGIDSSNRETQYF	.	TRBV7-9	TRBJ2-5	.
TGTGCCAGCAGCTACAGCCTTTCTGGGGCCAACGTCCTGACTTTC	CASSYSLSGANVLTF	.	TRBV13	TRBJ2-6	.
TGTGCCAGCAGTTTATCCCCAAGGGGAGACGAGCAGTACTTC	CASSLSPRGDEQYF	.	TRBV27	TRBJ2-7	.
TGCGCCAGCAGTTTATTTCACATAGGCAATGAGCAGTTCTTC	CASSLFHIGNEQFF	.	TRBV10-2	TRBJ2-1	once
TGTGCCAGCAGCTCCAGGGGAAGCACTGAAGCTTTCTTT	CASSSRGSTEAFF	.	TRBV7-8	TRBJ1-1	.
TGTGCCAGCAGTGAAAGAGGGACTAGCGGGGGTATCGGGGAGCTGTTTTTT	CASSERGTSGGIGELFF	TRBD2	TRBV2	TRBJ2-2	.
TGTGCCAGCAGTGCGACTGCTGGATGGGAGACCCAGTACTTC	CASSATAGWETQYF	.	TRBV2	TRBJ2-5	.
TGTGCCAGCAGTTTAGAAGGAGGCTATGGCTACACCTTC	CASSLEGGYGYTF	.	TRBV27	TRBJ1-2	.
TGTGCCAGCAGCTGGGGAAACGGGGAGCTGTTTTTT	CASSWGNGELFF	.	TRBV7-9	TRBJ2-2	.
TGTGCCAGCAGCGGGGACAGCTCCTACGAGCAGTACTTC	CASSGDSSYEQYF	TRBD1	TRBV6-6	TRBJ2-7	.
TGCGCCAGCAGCCAAGGGGGGTTTTCCTACGAGCAGTACTTC	CASSQGGFSYEQYF	.	TRBV4-1	TRBJ2-7	.
TGTGCCACCAGCGATGACAGGTCTGTCGCAGATACGCAGTATTTT	CATSDDRSVADTQYF	.	TRBV15	TRBJ2-3	.
TGTGCCATCAGTGAGTCGACCAGATACAATGAGCAGTTCTTC	CAISESTRYNEQFF	.	TRBV10-3	TRBJ2-1	.
TGTGCCAGATTTAAATTGAAGACGGGGACCCACTCCTACGAGCAGTACTTC	CARFKLKTGTHSYEQYF	.	TRBV6-4	TRBJ2-7	.
TGCAGCGTTGAAGATAGGGGGCACTACGAGCAGTACTTC	CSVEDRGHYEQYF	TRBD1	TRBV29-1	TRBJ2-7	.
TGTGCCAGCAGTTACTTGGCGGGGGGGCGGTTTTACGAGCAGTACTTC	CASSYLAGGRFYEQYF	TRBD2	TRBV6-6	TRBJ2-7	.
TGTGCCAGCAGCCCGGCCGGTAGGGGGGACACTGAAGCTTTCTTT	CASSPAGRGDTEAFF	.	TRBV7-9	TRBJ1-1	.
TGTGCCAGCAGCGTAGCGGGGGCCTACGAGCAGTACTTC	CASSVAGAYEQYF	.	TRBV9	TRBJ2-7	once
TGTGCCAGCAGCAGATCACGACAGGGAGAGGGATCCTACGAGCAGTACTTC	CASSRSRQGEGSYEQYF	TRBD1	TRBV7-9	TRBJ2-7	.
TGTGCCAGCAGTTATTGGGGGGCGAACACTGAAGCTTTCTTT	CASSYWGANTEAFF	.	TRBV6-5	TRBJ1-1	.